This is a list of T cell receptor beta chains from one sample in a study of cytomegalovirus exposure and HLA in healthy donors. Method: immunoSEQ multiplex PCR; TCRdb's copy keeps in-frame clones and lacks some. The sample lists about 160,000 clones, under 80% seen once, with around 4% in the top ten. The sequencing sample was made of PBMCs. These receptors all come from a man aged 40-49 years in good health and CMV-seronegative. Both conserved end residues are part of each CDR3. The D gene is left open where the match is weak. Clone size is shown for a subset of rows, as once, few, many or a class of expanded clone.

V gene,CDR3 length,D gene,J gene,clone size,CDR3 DNA,CDR3 protein
TRBV7-8,12,-,TRBJ2-2,-,TGTGCCAGCAGCCGAGGCTGGGGGGAGCTGTTTTTT,CASSRGWGELFF
TRBV6-1,13,-,TRBJ2-7,-,TGTGCCAGCACCCGACGGGAAGTTTACGAGCAGTACTTC,CASTRREVYEQYF
TRBV6-6,14,-,TRBJ2-7,-,TGTGCCAGCAGTTACTCGGCGACAGGCTACGAGCAGTACTTC,CASSYSATGYEQYF
TRBV28,17,TRBD2,TRBJ2-5,-,TGTGCCAGCAGTACATACGTGGGGGGGAGGGGTCAAGAGACCCAGTACTTC,CASSTYVGGRGQETQYF
TRBV10-3,17,TRBD1,TRBJ1-4,-,TGTGCCATCAGTGAGGGGGGACAGGGGTCAACTAATGAAAAACTGTTTTTT,CAISEGGQGSTNEKLFF
TRBV30,12,TRBD1,TRBJ2-1,-,TGTGCCTGGACCGAGGGGGCCGGGGAGCAGTTCTTC,CAWTEGAGEQFF
TRBV2,13,-,TRBJ2-5,-,TGTGCCAGCGCCCCTGACAGGAGTAAGACCCAGTACTTC,CASAPDRSKTQYF
TRBV5-5,20,TRBD1,TRBJ1-5,-,TGTGCCAGCAGCTTGGAGTACCGGGACAGGGGAAATAGTAGCAATCAGCCCCAGCATTTT,CASSLEYRDRGNSSNQPQHF
TRBV5-6,18,-,TRBJ1-5,-,TGTGCCAGCAGCTTGGGGGGAGGGGACCGACCGTGGTATCAGCCCCAGCATTTT,CASSLGGGDRPWYQPQHF
TRBV7-3,14,-,TRBJ2-5,-,TGTGCCAGCAGCCCGGGGGTAGCGGTAGAGACCCAGTACTTC,CASSPGVAVETQYF
TRBV6-5,13,-,TRBJ2-2,-,TGTGCCAGCAGTTACACTAACACCGGGGAGCTGTTTTTT,CASSYTNTGELFF
TRBV7-8,17,TRBD2,TRBJ2-7,-,TGTGCCAGCAGCTTATTATTGGGCCCCCGGGGGGCCTACGAGCAGTACTTC,CASSLLLGPRGAYEQYF
TRBV5-1,14,-,TRBJ2-3,-,TGCGCCAGCAGCCTGACAGCTAGCACAGATACGCAGTATTTT,CASSLTASTDTQYF
TRBV4-3,16,TRBD1,TRBJ1-2,-,TGCGCCAGCAGCCAGGGACACGGGACAGGGGGCGATGGCTACACCTTC,CASSQGHGTGGDGYTF
TRBV11-1,13,-,TRBJ2-7,-,TGTGCCAGCAGCTTACAGGGTCTCGGCGAGCAGTACTTC,CASSLQGLGEQYF
TRBV9,14,-,TRBJ1-2,-,TGTGCCAGCAGCGCCATCAGTGATAACTATGGCTACACCTTC,CASSAISDNYGYTF
TRBV5-6,14,-,TRBJ2-5,-,TGTGCCAGCAGCTTCATGGGGAGGGGGGAGACCCAGTACTTC,CASSFMGRGETQYF
TRBV7-2,17,TRBD1,TRBJ1-1,few,TGTGCCAGCAGCTTAGCCCTACGGACAGGGGGGAACACTGAAGCTTTCTTT,CASSLALRTGGNTEAFF